This T cell receptor beta chain is drawn from a study of cytomegalovirus exposure and HLA in healthy donors. Study background: It was reported in a later analysis that the 95 to 150 validation repertoires used the same platform as the roughly 670 first-cohort repertoires. Study results and caveats: In vitro testing confirmed a few CMV-associated chains as specific for CMV antigens. The study flagged approximately 180 TCR beta chains as cytomegalovirus-associated.

Concerning this clone itself: Its antigen is not known.

Clones were read by immunoSEQ multiplex PCR, and TCRdb kept only the in-frame ones, dropping some. The repertoire holds fewer than 200,000 clones, with 85% as singletons. The germline V gene has CDR1 SNHLY and CDR2 FYNNEI. The CDR3 is made up of 14 amino acids. V was pared by 5 bases and J by 4 bases, with 14 bases between. The rearrangement uses TRBV2 and TRBJ2-5; perhaps TRBD2 as D (5 bases). Sequencing was carried out using PBMCs. This receptor was identified in a man younger than 30 in good health and CMV-seropositive. CDR3 in DNA: TGTGCCAGCAGTCGGAATAGTGCGGGAGAGACCCAGTACTTC. Encoded protein: CASSRNSAGETQYF.